This TCR beta chain is from a study of T cell clones after liver transplantation. General study results and limits: Graft donor-reactive T cells may have migrated into the graft rather than being deleted.

Assay: immunoSEQ multiplex PCR; the TCRdb copy retains only in-frame clones and omits some. The data contain tens of thousands of clones, approximately 63% of them singletons. In the case of this clone: Antigen: not known.

This receptor was identified in a human patient who received a liver transplant. Some of the T cells might come from the graft donor. The specimen was CD4+ T cells from blood, collected at the approximately 15-month timepoint.

The CDR3 protein is CASMEAVSGANVLTF. For the CDR3, the DNA is TGTGCCAGTATGGAGGCAGTCTCTGGGGCCAACGTCCTGACTTTC. The chain recombines TRBV19 with TRBJ2-6, with D possibly matching TRBD2 (5 bases). The CDR3 extends over 15 amino acids. CDR1 is LNHDA, CDR2 SQIVND, per germline (reference sequence). Trimming shortened V by 7 bases and J by 0 bases, and 10 bases separated the two germline ends.